One sample yielded the 3 T cell receptor beta chains listed below, sequenced in a study of blood T cell repertoires in COVID-19. Some clones are missing from TCRdb's copy, which holds only in-frame ones; the method was immunoSEQ multiplex PCR. This table holds 150,000 to 200,000 clones, about three quarters found once. The sample taken for sequencing was peripheral blood. These receptors all stem from a man aged 55-75 years with acute or convalescent COVID-19.

The rearrangement links TRBV30 to TRBJ2-6; D is unresolved. The CDR3 sequence is 13 residues long. Trimming removed 3 bases at V and 0 bases at J, with 3 bases between. Germline CDR1 and CDR2: GTSNPN and SVGIG (reference sequence). In DNA, the CDR3 is TGTGCCTGGAGCGGCTCTGGGGCCAACGTCCTGACTTTC. Encoded protein: CAWSGSGANVLTF.

The CDR3 nucleotides read TGTGCCAGCAGCTTGGCCAGTAGGACTAGCGGCGGGGAGACCCAGTACTTC. As protein: CASSLASRTSGGETQYF. The chain joins TRBV5-4 to TRBJ2-5; the match to TRBD2 covers 10 bases. This CDR3 region has 17 residues. Germline CDR1 is SGHNT and CDR2 is YYREEE (reference sequence). J lost 5 bases, V lost 0 bases, and 10 bases had no gene match.

This chain connects TRBV30 to TRBJ2-2; no firm D call. The CDR3 covers 14 residues. Germline V gene sequence: CDR1 GTSNPN, CDR2 SVGIG (reference sequence). With 2 bases removed from V and 3 bases from J, the gap between germline ends came to 10 bases. Here the CDR3 DNA reads TGTGCCTGGAGTCCCCGGGTGTACACCGGGGAGCTGTTTTTT. Amino acid sequence: CAWSPRVYTGELFF.